Reported below is one T cell receptor beta chain. Using immunoSEQ multiplex PCR, the repertoire was profiled, and TCRdb retains in-frame clones only, with some absent. Of around 75,000 clones in the sample, approximately 87% were seen once. This sample is drawn from a study of control samples from healthy donors and cancer patients. The CDR3 consists of 14 residues. Germline V gene data show CDR1 as LGHNA and CDR2 as YNFKEQ. V was clipped by 0 bases and J by 7 bases, with 12 bases between them. This chain joins TRBV4-2 and TRBJ1-2; D gene ambiguous. This sequence was found in a man between 45 and 60 years old in good health. Specimen: blood. CDR3 loop: CASSQEKQSGGYTF. The CDR3 bases are TGTGCCAGCAGCCAAGAGAAGCAGTCCGGTGGCTACACCTTC.